One and the same sample provided the 26 T cell receptor beta chains below, sequenced in a study of human T cells and chemical hapten exposure. TCRdb analysed the RACE reads with MiXCR anew, one entry per CDR3 protein. This table holds approximately 82,000 distinct CDR3 sequences, roughly a tenth found once. Time point: patch test 1, 2 weeks after DPC sensitization. Treatment described: therapeutic diphenylcyclopropenone sensitization with weekly scalp DPC. This specimen consisted of whole blood, obtained in connection with sensitization to the hapten diphenylcyclopropenone (DPC). The source is a man in his forties with alopecia areata. Some clones in this sample may be carry-over from other donors' samples.

Many counts were recorded for this clonotype. This chain uses TRBV27 with TRBJ2-1; 9 positions match TRBD2. The CDR3 length is 15 residues. CDR1 MNHEY and CDR2 SMNVEV come from the germline V gene (reference sequence). The trim removed 3 bases at V and 2 bases at J, leaving 2 bases unmatched. Written as DNA, the CDR3 is TGTGCCAGCAGTTTGGCGGGAGGGCCCTACAATGAGCAGTTCTTC. Amino acid sequence: CASSLAGGPYNEQFF.

This clonotype has a handful of counts. The CDR3 loop is CSAPIAGHYEQYF. The DNA of the CDR3 is TGCAGTGCTCCAATAGCGGGCCACTACGAGCAGTACTTC. This chain links TRBV20-1 with TRBJ2-7; 7 bases are a match to TRBD2. The germline gives CDR1 DFQATT, CDR2 SNEGSKA (reference sequence). CDR3 length: 13 amino acids. J was trimmed by 3 bases and V by 5 bases; bases with no gene match: 7.

The gene calls are TRBV6-5 and TRBJ1-1, with unresolved D. Trimming stripped 6 bases from V and 5 bases from J, with 16 bases between. The CDR3 covers 14 residues. The germline V gene has CDR1 MNHEY and CDR2 SVGAGI. The DNA of the CDR3 is TGTGCCAGCAGGTTAGGTGGTCGCGGGACTGAAGCTTTCTTT. Protein product: CASRLGGRGTEAFF.

The chain is built from TRBV18 and TRBJ1-4, with a possible D match to TRBD1 (5 bases). The ends were cut back, 1 base at V and 7 bases at J, with 7 bases in the middle. The CDR3 is made up of 13 amino acids. The germline gives CDR1 KGHSH, CDR2 LQKENI. CDR3 loop: CASSPRGTEKLFF. CDR3 sequence (DNA): TGTGCCAGCTCACCACGAGGGACTGAAAAACTGTTTTTT.

This clonotype was counted only a few times. The chain carries TRBV28 and TRBJ2-7; D unclear. Germline-derived CDR1 and CDR2 are MDHEN and SYDVKM. V dropped 6 bases and J dropped 0 bases, with 9 bases sitting between them. The CDR3 runs to 13 residues. The CDR3, as DNA: TGTGCCAGCAGCTTACAGTTCTCCTACGAGCAGTACTTC. The encoded protein is CASSLQFSYEQYF.

This clonotype was seen more than once but under ten times. V and J are TRBV7-2 and TRBJ2-3; 7 nucleotides agree with TRBD2. V gave up 0 bases and J gave up 5 bases; unmatched junction bases: 8. The CDR3 covers 16 residues. From germline, CDR1 is SGHTA and CDR2 FQGNSA. In DNA, the CDR3 is TGTGCCAGCAGCTTAGCGATAACTAGCGTACAAGATACGCAGTATTTT. Its translation: CASSLAITSVQDTQYF.

In this sample, this clonotype turned up many times. This chain joins TRBV7-8 and TRBJ2-6; D gene unclear. Trimming shortened V by 4 bases and J by 0 bases, and 13 bases separated the two germline ends. Germline V gives CDR1 SGHVS, CDR2 FQNEAQ. The CDR3 spans 17 residues. The CDR3 reads CASSSRTGGSGANVLTF. In DNA form, the CDR3 reads TGTGCCAGCAGCTCCAGGACCGGCGGCTCTGGGGCCAACGTCCTGACTTTC.

Ten or more counts support this clonotype. The rearrangement uses TRBV7-9 and TRBJ1-6; D perhaps matches TRBD1 (6 bases). The germline gives CDR1 SEHNR, CDR2 FQNEAQ (reference sequence). V was trimmed by 4 bases and J by 9 bases, leaving 19 bases between them. The CDR3 spans 16 residues. The CDR3 DNA reads as TGTGCCAGCAGCTCACGGGACACAGTCGCCGCTTCACCCCTCCACTTT. This translates into CASSSRDTVAASPLHF.

The chain is built from TRBV7-9 and TRBJ2-3; TRBD1 might be the D (5 bases). Germline V gene data show CDR1 as SEHNR and CDR2 as FQNEAQ (reference sequence). The germline V and J ends were trimmed by 5 bases and 1 base, with 16 bases remaining between them. The CDR3 sequence is 16 residues long. In DNA, the CDR3 is TGTGCCAGCAGCCAAGGGGCGTCCTCACGCACAGATACGCAGTATTTT. Protein product: CASSQGASSRTDTQYF.

The chain joins TRBV30 to TRBJ1-2; D is uncertain. V shed 6 bases and J shed 4 bases, with 12 bases lying between them. Germline CDR1 and CDR2: GTSNPN and SVGIG (reference sequence). The CDR3 contains 12 residues. The CDR3 loop is CACKRRPYGYTF. The CDR3 DNA is TGTGCCTGCAAAAGGAGACCCTATGGCTACACCTTC.

The chain carries TRBV30 and TRBJ1-1; TRBD1 aligns across 9 bases. CDR1 is GTSNPN and CDR2 is SVGIG in the germline V gene (reference sequence). The trim removed 5 bases at V and 5 bases at J, leaving 6 bases unmatched. This CDR3 contains 13 residues. DNA for the CDR3: TGTGCCTGGCATCGGACAGGGGAGACTGAAGCTTTCTTT. Protein: CAWHRTGETEAFF.

The chain's CDR3 is CSARDGRSPYEQYF. CDR3 coding DNA: TGCAGTGCTAGGGATGGACGAAGTCCCTACGAGCAGTACTTC. The chain uses TRBV20-1 and TRBJ2-7, with unresolved D. Germline V gene lookup returns CDR1 DFQATT and CDR2 SNEGSKA (reference sequence). This CDR3 is built from 14 residues. Trimming shortened V by 3 bases and J by 2 bases, and 14 bases separated the two germline ends.

In this sample, this clonotype turned up many times. For the CDR3, the DNA is TGTGCCAGTAGTATGGACAGGGTGGCCAATCAGCCCCAGCATTTT. Translated: CASSMDRVANQPQHF. This chain joins TRBV19 and TRBJ1-5, with 8 bases that match TRBD1. Germline V gene lookup returns CDR1 LNHDA and CDR2 SQIVND (reference sequence). The junction had 4 bases not matched to a gene; V was cut back by 3 bases and J by 3 bases. This CDR3 is 15 amino acids long.

V and J are TRBV18 and TRBJ1-2; 9 bases map to TRBD1. Germline V CDR1 and CDR2: KGHSH, LQKENI. V lost 0 bases, J lost 3 bases, and 5 bases stayed unmatched. The CDR3 has 16 residues. CDR3 in amino acids: CASSPPGQGVDYGYTF. DNA of the CDR3: TGTGCCAGCTCACCACCGGGACAGGGTGTAGACTATGGCTACACCTTC.

The chain carries TRBV6-2 or TRBV6-3 and TRBJ2-7; no reliable D call. Deletions cut 2 bases from V and 1 base from J, with 6 bases between. Germline assignment: CDR1 MNHEY and CDR2 SVGEGT. This CDR3 comprises 13 residues. This CDR3 reads CASSYVGSYEQYF. The CDR3 DNA follows: TGTGCCAGCAGTTACGTTGGGTCCTACGAGCAGTACTTC.

This clonotype occurred a few times. The chain uses TRBV7-8 and TRBJ1-2; no firm D call. V lost 1 base to trimming and J lost 2 bases, with 5 bases between them. Germline V lookup: CDR1 SGHVS, CDR2 FQNEAQ. CDR3 length equals 13 residues. The CDR3 DNA sequence: TGTGCCAGCAGCTTAGGTCTAAACTATGGCTACACCTTC. This translates into CASSLGLNYGYTF.

In its sample, this clonotype was seen a few times. The rearrangement uses TRBV6-5 and TRBJ2-1; TRBD2 agrees at 10 bases. The CDR3 runs 17 residues. The V gene end was trimmed by 6 bases and the J gene end by 4 bases; junction bases not matched to a gene: 12. The germline V gene encodes CDR1 MNHEY and CDR2 SVGAGI. CDR3 in amino acids: CASSTTSGLPPYNEQFF. As DNA, the CDR3 is TGTGCCAGCAGCACGACTAGCGGGTTACCCCCTTACAATGAGCAGTTCTTC.

This rearrangement joins TRBV18 to TRBJ1-5, with no clear D. The V and J ends lost 3 bases and 1 base respectively, with 13 bases between them. Germline-derived CDR1 and CDR2 are KGHSH and LQKENI. The CDR3 contains 16 residues. This chain's CDR3 is CASSPSKPGSNQPQHF. CDR3 nucleotide sequence: TGTGCCAGCTCACCCTCCAAACCAGGAAGCAATCAGCCCCAGCATTTT.

In its sample, this clonotype was seen many times. V and J are TRBV28 and TRBJ1-2; 7 positions match TRBD1. Germline loops: CDR1 MDHEN, CDR2 SYDVKM. There are 17 residues in the CDR3. Trimming cost V 7 bases and J 1 base; bases outside gene matches: 15. CDR3 sequence reads: CASTPVGQLNLNYGYTF. The CDR3 DNA sequence: TGTGCCAGCACCCCGGTGGGACAGCTCAATCTTAACTATGGCTACACCTTC.

This clonotype has ten or more counts. The chain is built from TRBV4-2 and TRBJ1-5; 7 bases align to TRBD1. V lost 5 bases, J lost 4 bases, and 5 bases stayed unmatched. Germline-derived CDR1 and CDR2 are LGHNA and YNFKEQ. The CDR3 totals 14 residues. CDR3 DNA sequence: TGTGCCAGCAGCTCTCAGGGGGGTAATCAGCCCCAGCATTTT. It yields the protein CASSSQGGNQPQHF.

This clonotype has just a few counts. The V call is TRBV7-2, the J call TRBJ2-3, with 10 bases aligning to TRBD2. CDR3 length: 16 residues. Germline lookup yields CDR1 SGHTA and CDR2 FQGNSA. V shed 3 bases, J shed 1 base, and the junction held 4 bases outside the gene matches. CDR3 bases: TGTGCCAGCAGCTTCGAAGCGGGAGGGCGCACAGATACGCAGTATTTT. This codes for CASSFEAGGRTDTQYF.

The table lists this clonotype with many counts. The chain carries TRBV4-3 and TRBJ2-1; D not certain. There are 14 residues in the CDR3. Trimming shortened V by 0 bases and J by 7 bases, and 10 bases separated the two germline ends. Germline loops: CDR1 LGHNA, CDR2 YSLEER. CDR3 bases: TGCGCCAGCAGCCAAGATTACGGTAGGAATGAGCAGTTCTTC. Its translation is CASSQDYGRNEQFF.

This clonotype was counted many times. The chain couples TRBV14 to TRBJ1-6, with D possibly matching TRBD1 (5 bases). This CDR3 has 17 amino acids. V was pared by 3 bases and J by 7 bases, with 19 bases between. Germline CDR1 is SGHDN and CDR2 is FVKESK. The CDR3 is CASSQAGTGGLNSPLHF. CDR3 DNA sequence: TGTGCCAGCAGCCAGGCCGGGACCGGGGGATTAAATTCACCCCTCCACTTT.

At least ten counts were recorded for this clonotype. The rearrangement joins TRBV10-3 to TRBJ2-3, with D possibly being TRBD2 (6 bases). This CDR3 has 15 residues. Between the trimmed V and J ends, which lost 3 bases and 5 bases, there was a span of 15 bases. Germline lookup yields CDR1 ENHRY and CDR2 SYGVKD. Here the CDR3 DNA reads TGTGCCATCAGTGAACCCCCGGGAGATTTAGATACGCAGTATTTT. Amino acid sequence: CAISEPPGDLDTQYF.

This clonotype has only a few counts. V is TRBV10-3 and J is TRBJ2-3; TRBD2 might be the D (6 bases). Per germline, CDR1 ENHRY and CDR2 SYGVKD. Trimming stripped 10 bases from V and 1 base from J, with 15 bases between. The CDR3 consists of 14 residues. CDR3 protein: CATVEGGGTDTQYF. The CDR3, as DNA: TGTGCCACAGTAGAAGGAGGGGGCACAGATACGCAGTATTTT.

This clonotype was detected ten times or more. The chain couples TRBV7-9 to TRBJ2-2, with 7 positions matching TRBD1. The V gene end was trimmed by 4 bases and the J gene end by 3 bases; junction bases not matched to a gene: 2. CDR1 and CDR2 from the germline V gene are SEHNR and FQNEAQ (reference sequence). This CDR3 comprises 14 residues. CDR3 region: CASSWTGDTGELFF. For the CDR3, the DNA is TGTGCCAGCAGCTGGACAGGCGACACCGGGGAGCTGTTTTTT.